Sequencing of this T cell receptor beta chain was carried out in a study of blood T cell repertoires in COVID-19. On the study more broadly: Spain, Italy and the United States supplied samples that represented acute and convalescent COVID-19. T cells, B-cell-depleted T cells, or PBMCs supplied cDNA or gDNA.

With 10 bases removed from V and 6 bases from J, the gap between germline ends came to 14 bases. The CDR3 totals 12 residues. Germline V gene data show CDR1 as KGHDR and CDR2 as SFDVKD. Authors' data handling: Reference gene primers were amplified, and this amplification served to estimate nucleated cell counts. Clones were read by immunoSEQ multiplex PCR, and TCRdb kept only the in-frame ones, dropping some. V, J and clone size are those of that table, while D and trimming were read from the DNA. Of some 270,000 clones listed, about 83% were seen once; the top ten hold about 1.5%. The sample comprised peripheral blood. The genes are TRBV24-1 and TRBJ1-2, with a weak D call TRBD1 (5 bases). The TCR comes from a woman in her 40s who had recovered from COVID-19. The CDR3 nucleotides are TGTGCCACTTCGGACACGGCTAATGGCTACACCTTC. Translating it yields CATSDTANGYTF.